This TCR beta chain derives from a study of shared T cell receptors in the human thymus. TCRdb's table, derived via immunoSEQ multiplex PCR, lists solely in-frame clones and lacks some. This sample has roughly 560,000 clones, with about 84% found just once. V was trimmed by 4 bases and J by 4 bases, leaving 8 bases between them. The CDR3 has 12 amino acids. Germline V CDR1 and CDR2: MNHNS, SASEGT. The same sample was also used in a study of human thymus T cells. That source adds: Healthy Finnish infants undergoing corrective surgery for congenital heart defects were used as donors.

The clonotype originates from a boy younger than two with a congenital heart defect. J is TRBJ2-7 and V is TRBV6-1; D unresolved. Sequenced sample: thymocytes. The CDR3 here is CASSGGAYEQYF. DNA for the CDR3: TGTGCCAGCAGTGGCGGCGCGTACGAGCAGTACTTC.